The 10 T cell receptor beta chains presented below share a single source sample, sequenced in a study of T cells in localized non-small cell lung cancer (dated by TCRdb to the early 2020s). The library was prepared using the immunoSEQ multiplex PCR assay. The source is immuneACCESS, and TCRdb retained only in-frame sequences with V and J called. Part of the clones is not carried over; for the studies checked, unresolved V genes explain less than half of this, and the remainder is unexplained. The sample records about 43,000 clones, roughly nine tenths of which are singletons. The top ten hold about 10% of the sample. This sample comprised PBMCs, obtained before any cancer treatment. The receptors derive from a woman aged 35-75 years with stage II lung adenocarcinoma.

This clone was found once. The V and J genes are TRBV19 and TRBJ1-1, with a weak D call TRBD1 (6 bases). V lost 7 bases and J 0 bases, leaving 15 bases between the germline ends. This CDR3 contains 15 residues. Germline V gene lookup returns CDR1 LNHDA and CDR2 SQIVND (reference sequence). The CDR3 protein is CASTLARGMNTEAFF. For the CDR3, the DNA is TGTGCCAGTACCCTCGCGAGGGGGATGAACACTGAAGCTTTCTTT. The full variable domain, rest sourced from reference TRBV19 and TRBJ1-1, is DGGITQSPKYLFRKEGQNVTLSCEQNLNHDAMYWYRQDPGQGLRLIYYSQIVNDFQKGDIAEGYSVSREKKESFPLTVTSAQKNPTAFYLCASTLARGMNTEAFFGQGTRLTVV.

This chain connects TRBV5-4 to TRBJ2-7, with 11 bases matching TRBD2. The CDR3 extends over 16 amino acids. Trimming at V came to 3 bases and at J to 7 bases, leaving 12 bases not matched to a gene. Germline-derived CDR1 and CDR2 are SGHNT and YYREEE (reference sequence). This CDR3 reads CASSWRDSGRAWEQYF. The CDR3 DNA reads as TGTGCCAGCAGCTGGAGGGATAGCGGGAGGGCCTGGGAGCAGTACTTC.

This chain uses TRBV28 with TRBJ1-3, with 9 bases identical to TRBD1. The CDR3 consists of 15 residues. Germline lookup yields CDR1 MDHEN and CDR2 SYDVKM. The junction had 11 bases not matched to a gene; V was cut back by 7 bases and J by 7 bases. CDR3 sequence reads: CASTSSGTGFNTIYF. CDR3 coding DNA: TGTGCCAGCACCTCCTCCGGGACAGGGTTCAACACCATATATTTT.

The count of this clone is one. This chain uses TRBV28 with TRBJ1-2, with 7 positions matching TRBD1. The CDR3 totals 15 residues. Germline CDR1 is MDHEN and CDR2 is SYDVKM. J lost 5 bases, V lost 6 bases, and 12 bases had no gene match. The CDR3 region is CASSLVHGTAYGYTF. DNA of the CDR3: TGTGCCAGCAGCCTCGTGCATGGGACAGCATATGGCTACACCTTC.

The chain links TRBV27 to TRBJ1-5; D unresolved. This CDR3 has 14 amino acids. Trimming removed 2 bases at V and 6 bases at J, with 11 bases between. Germline CDR1 and CDR2: MNHEY and SMNVEV (reference sequence). The DNA of the CDR3 is TGTGCCAGCAGTTTAATCGGACTGGGTCAGCCCCAGCATTTT. Translation gives CASSLIGLGQPQHF.

The sample holds one count of this clone. The chain uses TRBV5-6 and TRBJ2-3; no firm D call. Trimming stripped 3 bases from V and 1 base from J, with 6 bases between. This CDR3 is built from 13 residues. CDR1 is SGHDT and CDR2 is YYEEEE in the germline V gene. The CDR3 region has the DNA TGTGCCAGCAGCTCAAGCGGCACAGATACGCAGTATTTT. Its translation: CASSSSGTDTQYF.

This clone came up once. This chain links TRBV10-1 with TRBJ1-1; D is possibly TRBD1 (5 bases). Germline assignment: CDR1 WNHNN and CDR2 SYGVQD (reference sequence). V lost 6 bases and J lost 5, with 13 bases in between. The CDR3 extends over 13 amino acids. The chain's CDR3 is CASRANGGTEAFF. CDR3 DNA sequence: TGCGCCAGCAGGGCTAACGGGGGGACTGAAGCTTTCTTT.

The chain is built from TRBV2 and TRBJ2-7, with D perhaps TRBD2 (5 bases). Germline V gene lookup returns CDR1 SNHLY and CDR2 FYNNEI. This CDR3 spans 13 amino acids. V was cut by 6 bases and J by 3 bases, with 12 bases left in between. Here the CDR3 reads CASSLTEDYEQYF. CDR3 nucleotide sequence: TGTGCCAGCAGCCTCACGGAGGACTACGAGCAGTACTTC.

The J gene is TRBJ1-2, the V gene TRBV18; 9 bases map to TRBD1. CDR3 length: 14 amino acids. Losses at the gene ends were 6 bases for V and 4 bases for J; bases not matched to a gene: 6. Per germline, CDR1 KGHSH and CDR2 LQKENI. DNA of the CDR3: TGTGCCAGCTCTCCGGACAGGGGTAGCTATGGCTACACCTTC. Translation gives CASSPDRGSYGYTF.

The chain uses TRBV15 and TRBJ2-1; unclear D gene. The germline gives CDR1 LNHNV, CDR2 YYDKDF (reference sequence). Trimming took off 0 bases at V and 5 bases at J, with 14 bases between the two ends. The CDR3 consists of 16 residues. CDR3 sequence (DNA): TGTGCCACCAGCAGAGATACGGCCTCTCGAAACAATGAGCAGTTCTTC. Protein: CATSRDTASRNNEQFF.